The 24 T cell receptor beta chains reported below all come from one sample, sequenced in a study of blood T cell repertoires in COVID-19. Only in-frame clones appear in the TCRdb table, and some are missing; sequencing was by immunoSEQ multiplex PCR. The sample lists 90,000 or so clones, approximately 85% occurring once. The specimen was peripheral blood. These receptors originate from a man aged 45-65 years with active COVID-19.

J is TRBJ2-3 and V is TRBV4-2, with D unclear. The germline gives CDR1 LGHNA, CDR2 YNFKEQ. The V and J ends lost 2 bases and 3 bases respectively, with 12 bases between them. The CDR3 covers 15 residues. The DNA for the CDR3 is TGTGCCAGCAGCCAATCTCTCCTTAATACAGATACGCAGTATTTT. Translation: CASSQSLLNTDTQYF.

This clone was seen a few times. The chain's CDR3 is CASSVNEKLFF. CDR3 DNA: TGTGCCAGCAGCGTTAATGAAAAACTGTTTTTT. This chain connects TRBV6-6 to TRBJ1-4; D unclear. V lost 6 bases to trimming and J lost 4 bases, with 3 bases between them. The CDR3 has 11 amino acids. Germline-derived CDR1 and CDR2 are MNHNY and SVGAGI (reference sequence).

This chain uses TRBV5-6 with TRBJ2-7, with D unclear. CDR1 is SGHDT and CDR2 is YYEEEE in the germline V gene. CDR3 length: 15 residues. V was trimmed by 0 bases and J by 1 base, leaving 11 bases between them. CDR3 bases: TGTGCCAGCAGCTTGGCTCAGCAGCGATCCTACGAGCAGTACTTC. This codes for CASSLAQQRSYEQYF.

CDR3 sequence (DNA): TGCAGTGCTAGCCCCCCAGCGGGCTACACCTTC. Amino acid sequence: CSASPPAGYTF. This sequence joins TRBV20-1 and TRBJ1-2; D ambiguous. The ends were cut back, 3 bases at V and 8 bases at J, with 10 bases in the middle. Germline CDR1 is DFQATT and CDR2 is SNEGSKA (reference sequence). CDR3 length: 11 amino acids.

This clone is a singleton in its sample. The chain recombines TRBV9 with TRBJ2-7; TRBD1 might be the D (5 bases). Trimming stripped 4 bases from V and 2 bases from J, with 16 bases between. The germline CDR1 and CDR2 sequences are SGDLS and YYNGEE. This CDR3 spans 15 amino acids. DNA for the CDR3: TGTGCCAGCAGCTCAGGGTTGGGCACAACCTACGAGCAGTACTTC. Protein: CASSSGLGTTYEQYF. Filled out from reference TRBV9 and TRBJ2-7, the complete variable domain reads DSGVTQTPKHLITATGQRVTLRCSPRSGDLSVYWYQQSLDQGLQFLIQYYNGEERAKGNILERFSAQQFPDLHSELNLSSLELGDSALYFCASSSGLGTTYEQYFGPGTRLTVT.

This rearrangement joins TRBV7-2 to TRBJ2-7, with 9 bases that match TRBD2. V shed 5 bases, J shed 0 bases, and the junction held 8 bases outside the gene matches. Germline lookup yields CDR1 SGHTA and CDR2 FQGNSA. The CDR3 has 16 residues. CDR3 bases: TGTGCCAGCAGCCCAAGTCTAGCGGGGAGCTCCTACGAGCAGTACTTC. This encodes CASSPSLAGSSYEQYF.

The count of this clone is one. The V and J genes are TRBV6-4 and TRBJ2-7; tentative D call: TRBD2 (7 bases). The CDR3 contains 14 residues. From germline, CDR1 is MRHNA and CDR2 SNTAGT. V was shortened by 11 bases and J by 5 bases, with 22 bases between the two germline ends. Here the CDR3 DNA reads TGTGCCCGCGCAAACGGGGGCGGGAGCGACGAGCAGTACTTC. Its protein is CARANGGGSDEQYF.

V is TRBV7-2 and J is TRBJ2-4; possibly TRBD1 for D (5 bases). The germline gives CDR1 SGHTA, CDR2 FQGNSA. V was shortened by 3 bases and J by 9 bases, with 12 bases between the two germline ends. The CDR3 consists of 13 residues. CDR3 sequence reads: CASSLGPSPIQYF. CDR3 coding DNA: TGTGCCAGCAGCTTGGGGCCGAGTCCCATTCAGTACTTC. The full variable domain, rest sourced from reference TRBV7-2 and TRBJ2-4, is GAGVSQSPSNKVTEKGKDVELRCDPISGHTALYWYRQSLGQGLEFLIYFQGNSAPDKSGLPSDRFSAERTGGSVSTLTIQRTQQEDSAVYLCASSLGPSPIQYFGAGTRLSVL.

The chain uses TRBV3-1 (or the pseudogene TRBV3-2) and TRBJ2-2; 7 nucleotides line up with TRBD2. CDR1 is LGHDT and CDR2 is YNNKEL in the germline V gene (reference sequence). The ends lost 3 bases at V and 3 bases at J; junction bases unmatched: 4. CDR3 length: 15 residues. The CDR3 is CASSQNREDTGELFF. CDR3 in DNA: TGTGCCAGCAGCCAGAATCGGGAGGACACCGGGGAGCTGTTTTTT.

This clone was recorded once. J is TRBJ2-7 and V is TRBV27, with TRBD2 as a possible D gene (6 bases). V was clipped by 7 bases and J by 0 bases, with 19 bases between them. The CDR3 extends over 16 amino acids. Germline CDR1 is MNHEY and CDR2 is SMNVEV (reference sequence). CDR3 DNA sequence: TGTGCCAGCACCCCATTTTCGGGGGACGGCTCCTACGAGCAGTACTTC. It yields the protein CASTPFSGDGSYEQYF.

The rearrangement links TRBV28 to TRBJ1-5, with D unclear. V shed 5 bases and J shed 4 bases, with 21 bases lying between them. Germline V gives CDR1 MDHEN, CDR2 SYDVKM. The CDR3 is 17 amino acids. CDR3 nucleotides: TGTGCCAGCAGTCCCCGAAGAGGAGGGTTCGGGAATCAGCCCCAGCATTTT. Translation gives CASSPRRGGFGNQPQHF. The whole variable domain, filled in from reference TRBV28 and TRBJ1-5, reads DVKVTQSSRYLVKRTGEKVFLECVQDMDHENMFWYRQDPGLGLRLIYFSYDVKMKEKGDIPEGYSVSREKKERFSLILESASTNQTSMYLCASSPRRGGFGNQPQHFGDGTRLSIL.

The V call is TRBV29-1, the J call TRBJ1-2; D ambiguous. The CDR3 runs 13 residues. The germline V gene has CDR1 SQVTM and CDR2 ANQGSEA. The germline V and J ends were trimmed by 1 base and 5 bases, with 11 bases remaining between them. The CDR3: CSVEGRSRYGYTF. Written as DNA, the CDR3 is TGCAGCGTTGAAGGGAGGTCCCGGTATGGCTACACCTTC.

V gene TRBV6-5 combines with J gene TRBJ1-2, with 12 nucleotides matching TRBD1. The germline CDR1 and CDR2 sequences are MNHEY and SVGAGI. The ends lost 4 bases at V and 6 bases at J; junction bases unmatched: 9. CDR3 size: 16 residues. The DNA of the CDR3 is TGTGCCAGCAGTTCGAGCCGGGACAGGGGGCGGGATGGCTACACCTTC. It codes for CASSSSRDRGRDGYTF.

This rearrangement joins TRBV11-3 to TRBJ1-1; TRBD1 matches 7 bases. CDR1 and CDR2 from the germline V gene are SGHNT and YENEEA. The CDR3 contains 14 residues. V lost 1 base to trimming and J lost 2 bases; unmatched junction nucleotides: 1. The CDR3 nucleotides are TGTGCCAGCAGCTTAGGACAGGGAAACACTGAAGCTTTCTTT. Its protein is CASSLGQGNTEAFF.

A word on this clone: Other DNA variants within this sample encode the same CDR3. This chain links TRBV19 with TRBJ1-1; the match to TRBD1 covers 8 bases. Germline CDR1 reads LNHDA; CDR2 reads SQIVND (reference sequence). The CDR3 extends over 14 amino acids. J was trimmed by 1 base and V by 5 bases; bases with no gene match: 3. The CDR3 region is CASSPDRGNTEAFF. The CDR3, as DNA: TGTGCCAGTAGTCCAGACAGGGGGAACACTGAAGCTTTCTTT.

The chain uses TRBV28 and TRBJ1-2, with TRBD1 matching 7 bases. V lost 7 bases and J lost 3; bases outside the gene matches: 14. The CDR3 spans 16 residues. CDR1 and CDR2 (germline): MDHEN, SYDVKM. DNA of the CDR3: TGTGCCAGCATAGCGGGAGGGGGCGGAGTAGACTATGGCTACACCTTC. Its translation is CASIAGGGGVDYGYTF.

This chain connects TRBV7-2 to TRBJ2-7, with 8 positions matching TRBD2. The CDR3 is 16 residues long. Trimming removed 5 bases from V and 7 bases from J; junction bases left unmatched: 16. Germline CDR1 and CDR2: SGHTA and FQGNSA. CDR3 residues: CASSPNSGVVRGEQYF. In nucleotides, the CDR3 is TGTGCCAGCAGCCCGAATAGCGGGGTGGTGAGGGGGGAGCAGTACTTC.

The chain links TRBV27 to TRBJ2-1; D gene ambiguous. The CDR3 loop spans 14 amino acids. CDR1 is MNHEY, CDR2 SMNVEV, per germline (reference sequence). Trimming shortened V by 4 bases and J by 0 bases, and 7 bases separated the two germline ends. CDR3 in DNA: TGTGCCAGCAGTTCCTTCAGCTCCTACAATGAGCAGTTCTTC. Protein sequence: CASSSFSSYNEQFF.

The chain uses TRBV10-3 and TRBJ2-1; 8 positions agree with TRBD1. Germline loops: CDR1 ENHRY, CDR2 SYGVKD. After removal of 1 base from V and 12 bases from J, the junction contained 2 bases not matched to a gene. The CDR3 runs 12 residues. CDR3 coding DNA: TGTGCCATCAGTGAGTATCAGGGGGCGCAGTTCTTC. This encodes CAISEYQGAQFF.

V usage is TRBV15 and J usage is TRBJ2-1; the match to TRBD2 covers 8 bases. Trimming at V came to 1 base and at J to 7 bases, leaving 9 bases not matched to a gene. The CDR3 has 16 amino acids. Germline CDR1 reads LNHNV; CDR2 reads YYDKDF (reference sequence). This CDR3 is CATSRVTGGPGNEQFF. In nucleotides, the CDR3 is TGTGCCACCAGCAGAGTTACGGGAGGGCCGGGGAATGAGCAGTTCTTC.

In its sample, this clone was seen a few times. CDR3 sequence (DNA): TGTGCCAGCAGCCCTACTAGCGGAACCTACAATGAGCAGTTCTTC. As protein: CASSPTSGTYNEQFF. The chain uses TRBV7-3 and TRBJ2-1, with TRBD2 matching over 8 bases. Trimming at V came to 5 bases and at J to 2 bases, leaving 5 bases not matched to a gene. Germline V gene sequence: CDR1 SGHTA, CDR2 FQGTGA. CDR3 length: 15 residues.

The chain carries TRBV7-3 and TRBJ2-1, with 7 bases lining up with TRBD2. Germline trimming cut 5 bases from V and 1 base from J; bases unmatched to any gene: 8. The CDR3 sequence is 16 residues long. CDR1 SGHTA and CDR2 FQGTGA come from the germline V gene. DNA for the CDR3: TGTGCCAGCAGCCCCGGGGCTAGCGGATCCTACAATGAGCAGTTCTTC. Translated: CASSPGASGSYNEQFF.

The J gene is TRBJ2-7, the V gene TRBV3-1 (or the pseudogene TRBV3-2); no firm D call. The CDR3 extends over 13 amino acids. Trimming shortened V by 4 bases and J by 4 bases, and 11 bases separated the two germline ends. CDR1 LGHDT and CDR2 YNNKEL come from the germline V gene (reference sequence). The CDR3 DNA reads TGTGCCAGCAGCCCGTTTCCCGGGTACGAGCAGTACTTC. It codes for CASSPFPGYEQYF.

The rearrangement joins TRBV11-2 to TRBJ2-7, with 12 bases that match TRBD1. V was pared by 5 bases and J by 5 bases, with 10 bases of the junction left unmatched. This CDR3 is 16 amino acids long. Germline V gene lookup returns CDR1 SGHAT and CDR2 FQNNGV. The CDR3 here is CASSRQPGTGGDEQYF. In DNA, the CDR3 is TGTGCCAGCAGCCGACAACCCGGGACAGGGGGCGACGAGCAGTACTTC. The entire variable domain, with the rest obtained from reference TRBV11-2 and TRBJ2-7, is as follows: EAGVAQSPRYKIIEKRQSVAFWCNPISGHATLYWYQQILGQGPKLLIQFQNNGVVDDSQLPKDRFSAERLKGVDSTLKIQPAKLEDSAVYLCASSRQPGTGGDEQYFGPGTRLTVT.